The source of this T cell receptor (beta chain) is a study of regulatory T cells in long-lasting Graves disease. The CDR3 sequence is 12 residues long. V shed 3 bases and J shed 2 bases, with 4 bases lying between them. Germline V gene sequence: CDR1 ENHRY, CDR2 SYGVKD. With iRepertoire HTBI primers and Arm-PCR of CDR3 regions, TCR beta libraries were built. Each CDR3 protein gets one entry after TCRdb re-called the multiplex PCR reads with MiXCR. The repertoire has hundreds of thousands of distinct CDR3 sequences, around 16% of them found once; the top ten carry more than 10%. This clonotype has only a few counts. Described time point: newly diagnosed GD, antithyroid drugs for less than 3 months. From RNA extracted from PBMCs, the TCR library was made. All patients originated from an endocrinology department located in Xi'an, China. The same data also went into a second study, on T cells in Graves' hyperthyroidism and ophthalmopathy.

The starting material was peripheral blood mononuclear cells (PBMCs), obtained at new diagnosis, from a patient treated with antithyroid drugs. The sequence derives from a man aged 18 to 29 with Graves disease. The chain employs TRBV10-3 and TRBJ1-1; D gene ambiguous. CDR3 sequence reads: CAISDPNTEAFF. DNA for the CDR3: TGTGCCATCAGTGACCCTAACACTGAAGCTTTCTTT.